Only a few counts were recorded for the clone carrying this TCR beta chain. Only in-frame clones appear in the TCRdb table, and some are missing; sequencing was by immunoSEQ multiplex PCR. The table has around 75,000 clones, roughly nine tenths seen once. This sample is part of a study of T cell changes during pregnancy in multiple sclerosis. From germline, CDR1 is LNHDA and CDR2 SQIVND (reference sequence). The CDR3 totals 14 residues. Trimming shortened V by 4 bases and J by 5 bases, and 14 bases separated the two germline ends. The chain links TRBV19 to TRBJ1-1; possible D gene TRBD1, 5 bases. Specimen: CD4+ T cells from peripheral blood mononuclear cells, collected in the third trimester of pregnancy. The clonotype was recovered from a female donor in good health, enrolled as a control in a pregnancy study. The CDR3 region has the DNA TGTGCCAGTAGTACCCCGGAGGGGTTAACTGAAGCTTTCTTT. Protein sequence: CASSTPEGLTEAFF. Filled out from reference TRBV19 and TRBJ1-1, the complete variable domain reads DGGITQSPKYLFRKEGQNVTLSCEQNLNHDAMYWYRQDPGQGLRLIYYSQIVNDFQKGDIAEGYSVSREKKESFPLTVTSAQKNPTAFYLCASSTPEGLTEAFFGQGTRLTVV.